This T cell receptor beta chain was sequenced in a study of blood T cell repertoires in COVID-19. Turning to the study itself: Researchers got acute and convalescent COVID-19 samples from the United States, Italy and Spain. In each case, the material was cDNA or gDNA derived from T cells, B-cell-depleted T cells, or PBMCs.

V shed 2 bases, J shed 2 bases, and the junction held 6 bases outside the gene matches. Germline V gives CDR1 ENHRY, CDR2 SYGVKD. The CDR3 extends over 16 amino acids. Produced via immunoSEQ multiplex PCR; TCRdb's table is partial and in-frame only. The sample records under 250,000 clones, 83% being singletons. Sequencing was performed on peripheral blood. The chain carries TRBV10-3 and TRBJ2-3, with 8 nucleotides matching TRBD1. The clonotype was recovered from a woman aged 35 to 49 with active or convalescent COVID-19. The DNA for the CDR3 is TGTGCCATCAGTGAGCTGGGGACAGGCAACACAGATACGCAGTATTTT. It specifies CAISELGTGNTDTQYF.